This T cell receptor beta chain stems from a study of blood T cell repertoires in COVID-19. Per germline, CDR1 SGHRS and CDR2 YFSETQ. There are 12 residues in the CDR3. The V and J ends lost 4 bases and 6 bases respectively, with 10 bases between them. TCRdb keeps only in-frame clones here, not all; method: immunoSEQ multiplex PCR. The table has about 73,000 clones, approximately 92% seen once. The chain joins TRBV5-1 to TRBJ1-1; D gene ambiguous. The TCR originated in an elderly man with acute or convalescent COVID-19. What was sequenced was peripheral blood. CDR3 residues: CASSTPGAEAFF. For the CDR3, the DNA is TGCGCCAGCAGCACCCCCGGGGCTGAAGCTTTCTTT.